A selection of T cell receptor beta chains follows, all from one sample in a study of blood T cell repertoires in COVID-19. This table comes from immunoSEQ multiplex PCR, and its TCRdb copy is limited to in-frame clones, with some not included. The data show 15,000 to 20,000 clones, roughly nine tenths seen once. The sequenced sample was peripheral blood. Receptor source: a human donor in a cohort sampled during active COVID-19. Both conserved end residues are part of each CDR3. D genes are given only for firm matches. Size is omitted from some rows. Given values are once, few, many or a class for expanded clones.

size,D,V,J,DNA,CDR3
-,TRBD1,TRBV19,TRBJ1-4,TGTGCCAGTAGTACTCACAGGGGGGTTGAGGAAAAACTGTTTTTT,CASSTHRGVEEKLFF
-,-,TRBV6-5,TRBJ2-3,TGTGCCACCTATTCCCGGGCAGATACGCAGTATTTT,CATYSRADTQYF
-,TRBD1,TRBV6-5,TRBJ2-7,TGTGCCAGCAGCGGACAGGGCTACGAGCAGTACTTC,CASSGQGYEQYF
few,TRBD2,TRBV9,TRBJ2-1,TGTGCCAGCAGCCCAGGGACTAGCGGCTACAATGAGCAGTTCTTC,CASSPGTSGYNEQFF
once,-,TRBV24-1,TRBJ2-7,TGTGCCACCAGCCAACGGGGCGAGCAGTACTTC,CATSQRGEQYF
-,-,TRBV2,TRBJ2-7,TGTGCCAGCAGTGAAGAAGGCGTCTTGCGGCGCTACGAGCAGTACTTC,CASSEEGVLRRYEQYF
-,-,TRBV30,TRBJ2-2,TGTGCCTGGAGTCGGCGGGGGAACACCGGGGAGCTGTTTTTT,CAWSRRGNTGELFF
-,TRBD1,TRBV2,TRBJ2-7,TGTGCCAGCAGTGGTACCGGGACAGGGAGGTACGAGCAGTACTTC,CASSGTGTGRYEQYF
few,-,TRBV4-1,TRBJ2-7,TGCGCCAGCAGCCCTCGTGGAGGCGGCTACGAGCAGTACTTC,CASSPRGGGYEQYF
-,TRBD1,TRBV11-2,TRBJ1-1,TGTGCCAGCAGCTGGGACAGGGTCTCTGAAGCTTTCTTT,CASSWDRVSEAFF
few,-,TRBV7-6,TRBJ1-6,TGTGCCAGCAGCCCTCGGTCTAATTCACCCCTCCACTTT,CASSPRSNSPLHF
-,-,TRBV18,TRBJ2-3,TGTGCCAGCTCACCCAACCAGGGGACAGATACGCAGTATTTT,CASSPNQGTDTQYF
-,TRBD2,TRBV5-1,TRBJ2-1,TGCGCCAGCAGCTTGGACGGGAGGGCCTTTTACGGAGAGCAGTTCTTC,CASSLDGRAFYGEQFF
-,-,TRBV14,TRBJ2-5,TGTGCCAGCAGCCACAGATGGGACTTACATAAAAAAAGAGAGACCCAGTACTTC,CASSHRWDLHKKRETQYF
-,-,TRBV5-1,TRBJ2-7,TGCGCCAGCAGCTTACAGGCTGCTTCCTACGAGCAGTACTTC,CASSLQAASYEQYF
-,-,TRBV15,TRBJ1-1,TGTGCCACCAGCAGAGCACAGAACACTGAAGCTTTCTTT,CATSRAQNTEAFF